This entry lists 15 T cell receptor beta chains sequenced from one sample in a study of T cell responses to AZD1222 COVID-19 vaccine. The table came from immunoSEQ multiplex PCR; TCRdb's copy has only in-frame clones and leaves some out. The sample yields about 120,000 clones, less than 90% seen once. The starting material was peripheral blood, obtained on day 0 of AZD1222 vaccination. Receptor source: an adult in good health.

The chain couples TRBV29-1 to TRBJ1-4; the D gene is possibly TRBD1 (5 bases). Per germline, CDR1 SQVTM and CDR2 ANQGSEA. The CDR3 is made up of 10 amino acids. The V end was cut by 7 bases, the J end by 7 bases, with 7 bases between. CDR3 region: CSAGGEKLFF. Written as DNA, the CDR3 is TGCAGCGCCGGGGGTGAAAAACTGTTTTTT.

The chain uses TRBV18 and TRBJ1-6, with 7 bases matching TRBD1. V lost 0 bases to trimming and J lost 14 bases; unmatched junction nucleotides: 13. This CDR3 region has 16 residues. Germline V lookup: CDR1 KGHSH, CDR2 LQKENI. The CDR3 sequence is CASSPPVRGSLRTLHF. CDR3 in DNA: TGTGCCAGCTCACCACCGGTCAGGGGGTCCCTTCGGACCCTCCACTTT.

The gene calls are TRBV5-1 and TRBJ2-1; no clear D gene. Trimming removed 3 bases at V and 0 bases at J, with 19 bases between. Germline V gene lookup returns CDR1 SGHRS and CDR2 YFSETQ. The CDR3 consists of 18 residues. CDR3 sequence: CASSSKINRLSSYNEQFF. The CDR3 bases are TGCGCCAGCAGCTCGAAAATTAATCGGCTTAGCTCCTACAATGAGCAGTTCTTC. The full variable domain, its missing parts supplied by reference TRBV5-1 and TRBJ2-1, is KAGVTQTPRYLIKTRGQQVTLSCSPISGHRSVSWYQQTPGQGLQFLFEYFSETQRNKGNFPGRFSGRQFSNSRSEMNVSTLELGDSALYLCASSSKINRLSSYNEQFFGPGTRLTVL.

Note on this clone: The junction departs from the called germline gene at one end, perhaps through a read error. The chain joins TRBV5-6 to TRBJ2-7; D might be TRBD1 or TRBD2, each matching 5 bases. CDR3 length equals 14 residues. From germline, CDR1 is SGHDT and CDR2 YYEEEE. CDR3 region: CASTLGRTSYEQYF. Written as DNA, the CDR3 is TGTGCCAGCACCTTGGGACGGACATCCTACGAGCAGTACTTC.

The CDR3 DNA reads TGTGCCAGCAGCCCAACCAGGGTGGCCGGGGAGCTGTTTTTT. The encoded protein is CASSPTRVAGELFF. V and J are TRBV7-3 and TRBJ2-2; a possible D gene is TRBD1 (5 bases). Trimming stripped 5 bases from V and 6 bases from J, with 13 bases between. This CDR3 has 14 amino acids. Germline V lookup: CDR1 SGHTA, CDR2 FQGTGA.

This chain joins TRBV9 and TRBJ1-2, with D tentatively TRBD1 (6 bases). Trimming removed 5 bases at V and 4 bases at J, with 15 bases between. The CDR3 runs 14 residues. Germline loops: CDR1 SGDLS, CDR2 YYNGEE. As DNA, the CDR3 is TGTGCCAGCAGGTCGATGGGGGCGATCTATGGCTACACCTTC. This codes for CASRSMGAIYGYTF.

V is TRBV19 and J is TRBJ2-2; a possible D gene is TRBD2 (5 bases). Trimming cost V 1 base and J 3 bases, with 21 bases left between them. Germline assignment: CDR1 LNHDA and CDR2 SQIVND (reference sequence). The length of the CDR3 is 19 residues. The CDR3 protein is CASSIALGGRRFYTGELFF. CDR3 nucleotide sequence: TGTGCCAGTAGTATAGCCTTAGGTGGCAGGAGGTTTTACACCGGGGAGCTGTTTTTT.

This chain joins TRBV18 and TRBJ1-1; 7 nucleotides line up with TRBD1. The germline gives CDR1 KGHSH, CDR2 LQKENI. The ends lost 3 bases at V and 0 bases at J; junction bases unmatched: 4. This CDR3 contains 15 residues. The CDR3 nucleotides read TGTGCCAGCTCACCGGGACAGCTTTTGAACACTGAAGCTTTCTTT. The encoded protein is CASSPGQLLNTEAFF.

The chain joins TRBV29-1 to TRBJ1-5; tentative D call: TRBD1 (5 bases). V shed 6 bases and J shed 7 bases, with 16 bases lying between them. The CDR3 totals 13 residues. CDR1 is SQVTM, CDR2 ANQGSEA, per germline. The CDR3 here is CSVEVGVGQPQHF. CDR3 bases: TGCAGCGTGGAGGTGGGGGTAGGCCAGCCCCAGCATTTT.

The gene calls are TRBV7-2 and TRBJ2-7; D may match TRBD1 or TRBD2 (5 bases each). V was trimmed by 5 bases and J by 1 base, leaving 15 bases between them. The CDR3 sequence is 15 residues long. Germline loops: CDR1 SGHTA, CDR2 FQGNSA. The CDR3 DNA follows: TGTGCCAGCAGCCCTCAGGGACCCTTTTCCTACGAGCAGTACTTC. Translated, it gives CASSPQGPFSYEQYF. The full variable domain, in which reference TRBV7-2 and TRBJ2-7 provide the parts outside the CDR3, is GAGVSQSPSNKVTEKGKDVELRCDPISGHTALYWYRQSLGQGLEFLIYFQGNSAPDKSGLPSDRFSAERTGGSVSTLTIQRTQQEDSAVYLCASSPQGPFSYEQYFGPGTRLTVT.

This chain connects TRBV28 to TRBJ2-3, with a weak D call TRBD2 (5 bases). The ends were cut back, 6 bases at V and 8 bases at J, with 18 bases in the middle. The CDR3 consists of 14 residues. CDR1 and CDR2 (germline): MDHEN, SYDVKM. In DNA form, the CDR3 reads TGTGCCAGCAGGACCCCCGGCGGGTTTGGTACGCAGTATTTT. Amino acid sequence: CASRTPGGFGTQYF.

This chain joins TRBV5-8 and TRBJ1-5, with no clear D. Trimming left V 7 bases short and J 7 bases short, with 12 bases between. The germline CDR1 and CDR2 sequences are SGHTS and YDEGEE. The CDR3 sequence is 12 residues long. The CDR3 nucleotides are TGTGCCAGCCCTAAGCTTGGACAGCCCCAGCATTTT. Its translation is CASPKLGQPQHF. The full variable domain, its missing parts supplied by reference TRBV5-8 and TRBJ1-5, is EAGVTQSPTHLIKTRGQQATLRCSPISGHTSVYWYQQALGLGLQFLLWYDEGEERNRGNFPPRFSGRQFPNYSSELNVNALELEDSALYLCASPKLGQPQHFGDGTRLSIL.

The chain has TRBV29-1 and TRBJ1-2; D remains ambiguous. Trimming cost V 0 bases and J 4 bases, with 12 bases left between them. CDR3 length equals 14 residues. CDR1 and CDR2 (germline): SQVTM, ANQGSEA. As DNA, the CDR3 is TGCAGCGTTGAAGAAGACGAGGGAATCTATGGCTACACCTTC. This translates into CSVEEDEGIYGYTF. The full variable domain, in which reference TRBV29-1 and TRBJ1-2 provide the parts outside the CDR3, is SAVISQKPSRDICQRGTSLTIQCQVDSQVTMMFWYRQQPGQSLTLIATANQGSEATYESGFVIDKFPISRPNLTFSTLTVSNMSPEDSSIYLCSVEEDEGIYGYTFGSGTRLTVV.

This sequence joins TRBV2 and TRBJ2-7; no firm D call. Germline V gene data show CDR1 as SNHLY and CDR2 as FYNNEI. CDR3 length: 11 amino acids. Trimming removed 6 bases at V and 3 bases at J, with 6 bases between. The CDR3: CASSALYEQYF. In nucleotides, the CDR3 is TGTGCCAGCAGCGCACTCTACGAGCAGTACTTC.

CDR3 DNA: TGTGCCAGTAGCGGGAGTTTAATAGAGACCCAGTACTTC. Translating gives CASSGSLIETQYF. The chain is built from TRBV2 and TRBJ2-5; 9 positions match TRBD2. The germline V gene encodes CDR1 SNHLY and CDR2 FYNNEI. The trim removed 9 bases at V and 4 bases at J, leaving 6 bases unmatched. This CDR3 spans 13 amino acids.